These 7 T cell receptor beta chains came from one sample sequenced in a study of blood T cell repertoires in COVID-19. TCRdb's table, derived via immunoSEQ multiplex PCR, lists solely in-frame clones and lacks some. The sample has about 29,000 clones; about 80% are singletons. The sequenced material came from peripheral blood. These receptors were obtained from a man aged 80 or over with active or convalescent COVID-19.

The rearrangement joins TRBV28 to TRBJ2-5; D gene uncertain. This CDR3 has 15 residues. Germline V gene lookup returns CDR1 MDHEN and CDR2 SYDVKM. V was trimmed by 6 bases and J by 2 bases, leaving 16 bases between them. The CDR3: CASSPNNLGQETQYF. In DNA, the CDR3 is TGTGCCAGCAGCCCTAATAATCTAGGTCAAGAGACCCAGTACTTC.

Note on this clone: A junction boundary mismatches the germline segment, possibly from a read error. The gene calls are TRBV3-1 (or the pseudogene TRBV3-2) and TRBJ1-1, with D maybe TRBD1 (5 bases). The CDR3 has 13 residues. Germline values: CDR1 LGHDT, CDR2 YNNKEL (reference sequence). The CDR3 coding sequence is TGTGCCAGCAGCCAAGATCAAGAAGGGGCTGGGGTCTTT. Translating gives CASSQDQEGAGVF.

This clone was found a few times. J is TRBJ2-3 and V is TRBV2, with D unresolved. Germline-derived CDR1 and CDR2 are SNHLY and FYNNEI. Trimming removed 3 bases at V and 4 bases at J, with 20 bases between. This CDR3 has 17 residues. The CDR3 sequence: CASSDSGLVPPADTQYF. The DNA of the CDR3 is TGTGCCAGCAGTGATTCCGGGTTGGTCCCCCCCGCAGATACGCAGTATTTT. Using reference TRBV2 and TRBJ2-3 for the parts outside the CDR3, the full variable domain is EPEVTQTPSHQVTQMGQEVILRCVPISNHLYFYWYRQILGQKVEFLVSFYNNEISEKSEIFDDQFSVERPDGSNFTLKIRSTKLEDSAMYFCASSDSGLVPPADTQYFGPGTRLTVL.

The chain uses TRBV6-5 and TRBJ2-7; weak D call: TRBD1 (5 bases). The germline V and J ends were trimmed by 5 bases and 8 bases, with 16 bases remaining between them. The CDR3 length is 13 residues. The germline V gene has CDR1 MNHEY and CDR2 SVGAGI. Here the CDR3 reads CASSPLGQGQQYF. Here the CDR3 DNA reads TGTGCCAGCAGTCCTCTGGGGCAGGGCCAGCAGTACTTC.

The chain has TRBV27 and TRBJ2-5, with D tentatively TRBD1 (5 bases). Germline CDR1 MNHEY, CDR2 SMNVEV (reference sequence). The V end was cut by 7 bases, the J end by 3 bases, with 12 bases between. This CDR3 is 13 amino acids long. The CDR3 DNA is TGTGCCAGCAATCCTCTAGGGGAAGAGACCCAGTACTTC. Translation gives CASNPLGEETQYF.

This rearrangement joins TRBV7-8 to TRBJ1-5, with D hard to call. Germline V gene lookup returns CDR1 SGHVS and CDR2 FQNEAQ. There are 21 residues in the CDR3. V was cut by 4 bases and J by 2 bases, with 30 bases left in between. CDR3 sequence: CASSSFLGYGRSLEGNQPQHF. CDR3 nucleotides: TGTGCCAGCAGCTCCTTCTTGGGGTATGGCAGGTCCCTGGAGGGCAATCAGCCCCAGCATTTT.

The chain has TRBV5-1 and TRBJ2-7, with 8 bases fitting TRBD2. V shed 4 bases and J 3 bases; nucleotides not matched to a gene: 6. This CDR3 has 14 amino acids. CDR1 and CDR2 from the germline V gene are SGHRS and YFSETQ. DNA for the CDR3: TGCGCCAGCAGCGCGTCCGGGACTAGCTACGAGCAGTACTTC. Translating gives CASSASGTSYEQYF. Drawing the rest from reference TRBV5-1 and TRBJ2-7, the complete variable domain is KAGVTQTPRYLIKTRGQQVTLSCSPISGHRSVSWYQQTPGQGLQFLFEYFSETQRNKGNFPGRFSGRQFSNSRSEMNVSTLELGDSALYLCASSASGTSYEQYFGPGTRLTVT.